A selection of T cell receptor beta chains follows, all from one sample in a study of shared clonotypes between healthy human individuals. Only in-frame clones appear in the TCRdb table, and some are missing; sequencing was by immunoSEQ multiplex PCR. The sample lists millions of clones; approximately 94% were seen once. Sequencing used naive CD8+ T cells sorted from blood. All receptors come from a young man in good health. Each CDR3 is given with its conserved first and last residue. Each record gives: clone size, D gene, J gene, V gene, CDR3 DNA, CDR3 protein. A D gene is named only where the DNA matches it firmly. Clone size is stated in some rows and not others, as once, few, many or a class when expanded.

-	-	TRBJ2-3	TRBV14	TGTGCCAGCAGCGCCCTTGCGGGGGCCCTCACAGATACGCAGTATTTT	CASSALAGALTDTQYF
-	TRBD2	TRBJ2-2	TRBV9	TGTGCCAGCAGCGTAGGAACTAGCGGGACGGACGGGGAGCTGTTTTTT	CASSVGTSGTDGELFF
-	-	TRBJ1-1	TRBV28	TGTGCCAGCAGTCCCCCAGAGGGTATGTCTGAAGCTTTCTTT	CASSPPEGMSEAFF
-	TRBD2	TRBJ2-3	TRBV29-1	TGCAGCGTTGTCCCGACTAGCGGGGGCACAGATACGCAGTATTTT	CSVVPTSGGTDTQYF
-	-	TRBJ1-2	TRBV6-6	TGTGCCAGCAGTTACACCCAAACTCCGGGGAGGGGTGGCTACACCTTC	CASSYTQTPGRGGYTF
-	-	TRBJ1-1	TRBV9	TGTGCCAGTGGTCCGGGGTACACTGAAGCTTTCTTT	CASGPGYTEAFF
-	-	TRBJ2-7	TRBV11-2	TGTGCCAGCAGCCCTTGGGGGAGCGAGCAGTACTTC	CASSPWGSEQYF
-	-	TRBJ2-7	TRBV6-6	TGTGCCAGCAGTTTTACTTCCACGAACGAGCAGTACTTC	CASSFTSTNEQYF
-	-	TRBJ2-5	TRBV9	TGTGCCAGCAGCGTATACGGGCTAGATCAAGAGACCCAGTACTTC	CASSVYGLDQETQYF
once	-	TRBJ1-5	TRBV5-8	TGTGCCAGCAGCTTGGAAGTCCCCGGCGGGCATTTT	CASSLEVPGGHF
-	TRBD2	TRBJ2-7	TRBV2	TGTGCCAGCAGTGAAAGTAGCGGGAGGCATCTCTACGAGCAGTACTTC	CASSESSGRHLYEQYF
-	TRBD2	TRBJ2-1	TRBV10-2	TGCGCCAGCAGTGAGCCAGCGGGGACCTACAATGAGCAGTTCTTC	CASSEPAGTYNEQFF
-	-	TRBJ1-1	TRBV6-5	TGTGCCAGCAGCCCCGGTTACACTGAAGCTTTCTTT	CASSPGYTEAFF
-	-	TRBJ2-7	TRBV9	TGTGCCAGCAGCGTAGGGTCCGGTCACGAGCAGTACTTC	CASSVGSGHEQYF
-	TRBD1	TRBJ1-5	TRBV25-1	TGTGCCAGCAGAAACAGGGGAGGCAATCAGCCCCAGCATTTT	CASRNRGGNQPQHF
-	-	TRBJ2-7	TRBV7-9	TGTGCCAGCAGCTTACTTGGGTCGCAGTACTTC	CASSLLGSQYF
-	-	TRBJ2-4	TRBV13	TGTGCCAGCAGCTTACGCAGGGAGGTATTCGGCATTCAGTACTTC	CASSLRREVFGIQYF
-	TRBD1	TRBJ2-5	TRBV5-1	TGCGCCAGCAGCTTGACCGATTGGACAGGGCTTTTGGAGACCCAGTACTTC	CASSLTDWTGLLETQYF
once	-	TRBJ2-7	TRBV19	TGTGCCAGTAGTTCTCTAACGGGACGCTACGAGCAGTACTTC	CASSSLTGRYEQYF
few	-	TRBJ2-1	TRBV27	TGTGCCAGCAGTTTCGTCACGGACAATGAGCAGTTCTTC	CASSFVTDNEQFF
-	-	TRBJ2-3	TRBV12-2	TGTGCAAGTCGCTCCCCGACTAGCGGGAGCGCAGATACGCAGTATTTT	CASRSPTSGSADTQYF
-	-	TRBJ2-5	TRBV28	TGTGCCAGCAGTTTTCCCGACAGTTCGGAGACCCAGTACTTC	CASSFPDSSETQYF
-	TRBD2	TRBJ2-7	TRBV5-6	TGTGCCAGCAGCTTAGAAGCGGGGGTGATATCCTACGAGCAGTACTTC	CASSLEAGVISYEQYF
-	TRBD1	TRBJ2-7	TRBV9	TGTGCCAGCAGCGTAGCTCCCGCTCCTACCCGTGACAGGGTAGGCTCCTACGAGCAGTACTTC	CASSVAPAPTRDRVGSYEQYF
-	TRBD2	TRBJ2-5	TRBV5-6	TGTGCCAGCACCTCGTGGGCCAGCGGGGGGGCCAAGACCCAGTACTTC	CASTSWASGGAKTQYF
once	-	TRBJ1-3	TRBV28	TGTGCCAGCAGTTTGAGATGGGACTACAGGTTCAGCGGTATTTCTGGAAACACCATATATTTT	CASSLRWDYRFSGISGNTIYF
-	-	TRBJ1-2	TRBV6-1	TGTGCCAGCAGTGAAGTGGGCCCCGGTGGGAGCTATGGCTACACCTTC	CASSEVGPGGSYGYTF
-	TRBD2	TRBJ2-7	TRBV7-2	TGTGCCAGCAGCTTAGCCCTTGGACTAGCGGGGGCCTACGAGCAGTACTTC	CASSLALGLAGAYEQYF
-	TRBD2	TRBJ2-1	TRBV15	TGTGCCACCAGCAGAGATAGGGCGGGAGGCAATGAGCAGTTCTTC	CATSRDRAGGNEQFF
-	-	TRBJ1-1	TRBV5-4	TGTGCCAGCGGAGGCTCCAATTACAGGGATTACACTGAAGCTTTCTTT	CASGGSNYRDYTEAFF
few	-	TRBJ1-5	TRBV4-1	TGCGCCAGCAGCCAAGCGATAGGCCAGCCCCAGCATTTT	CASSQAIGQPQHF
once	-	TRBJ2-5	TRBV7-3	TGTGCCAGCAGCTTAACGGGAGGACCCCAATGGGAGACCCAGTACTTC	CASSLTGGPQWETQYF
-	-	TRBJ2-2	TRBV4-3	TGCGCCAGCAGCCAAGATCTCGCCTATTCCGGGGAGCTGTTTTTT	CASSQDLAYSGELFF
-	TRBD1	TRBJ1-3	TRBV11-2	TGTGCCAGCAGCTTAGGACAGGGCGGATACACCATATATTTT	CASSLGQGGYTIYF
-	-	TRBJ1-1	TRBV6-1	TGTGCCAGCAGTATTCCACGGGCCCTGAACACTGAAGCTTTCTTT	CASSIPRALNTEAFF
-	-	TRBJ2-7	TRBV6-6	TGTGCCAGCAGTTACTCGGAGGGAGCCGCCTACGAGCAGTACTTC	CASSYSEGAAYEQYF
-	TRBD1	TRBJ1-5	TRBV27	TGTGCCAGCAGTTGGCGGGCCCCCGGGACAGGGGATGAAGGGAGATCGCCCCAGCATTTT	CASSWRAPGTGDEGRSPQHF
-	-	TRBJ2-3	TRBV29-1	TGCAGCGTTGAAGGTCCCGACAGCAGCACAGATACGCAGTATTTT	CSVEGPDSSTDTQYF
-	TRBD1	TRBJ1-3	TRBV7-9	TGTGCCAGCAGCTTAGCAGGACAGGGATCTGCTGGAAACACCATATATTTT	CASSLAGQGSAGNTIYF
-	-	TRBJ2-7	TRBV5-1	TGCGCCAGCAGCTTGGCCGTCGATTACGAGCAGTACTTC	CASSLAVDYEQYF
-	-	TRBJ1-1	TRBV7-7	TGTGCTAGCAGCTTAGGCCCGGACACTGAAGCTTTCTTT	CASSLGPDTEAFF
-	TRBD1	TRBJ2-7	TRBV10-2	TGCGCCAGCAGAGCCGGGACAGGAGCTTTCTACGAGCAGTACTTC	CASRAGTGAFYEQYF
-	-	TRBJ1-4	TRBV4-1	TGCGCCAGCAGCCCCCGACGAGGGGAAAAACTGTTTTTT	CASSPRRGEKLFF
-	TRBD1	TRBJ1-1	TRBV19	TGTGCCAGTAGTATAGATCTATGGGACAGGGAGATGAACACTGAAGCTTTCTTT	CASSIDLWDREMNTEAFF
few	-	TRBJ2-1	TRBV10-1	TGCGCCAGCAGTGAGTCTCGATACAATGAGCAGTTCTTC	CASSESRYNEQFF
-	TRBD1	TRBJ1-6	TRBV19	TGTGCCAGTGCCGGGACAGGGGATTCACCCCTCCACTTT	CASAGTGDSPLHF
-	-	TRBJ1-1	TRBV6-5	TGTGCCAGCAGTCTCATGGAGAACACTGAAGCTTTCTTT	CASSLMENTEAFF
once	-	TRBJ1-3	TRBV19	TGTGCCAGTAGTGTCGTCAGGGGAGCTTCTGGAAACACCATATATTTT	CASSVVRGASGNTIYF
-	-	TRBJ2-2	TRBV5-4	TGTGCCAGCAGCTTGTTGGCGGGGAACACCGGGGAGCTGTTTTTT	CASSLLAGNTGELFF
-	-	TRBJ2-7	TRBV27	TGTGCCAGCAGTTTAGTGGGGAACTTCTACGAGCAGTACTTC	CASSLVGNFYEQYF
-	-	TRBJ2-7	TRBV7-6	TGTGCCAGCAGCTTAGGGGATGGCTACGAGCAGTACTTC	CASSLGDGYEQYF
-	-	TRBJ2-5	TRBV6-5	TGTGCCAGCAGTTACCTCCTGGGAGACCAAGAGACCCAGTACTTC	CASSYLLGDQETQYF
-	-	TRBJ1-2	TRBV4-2	TGTGCCAGCAGCCAAGAAATGGACGGTTACTATGGCTACACCTTC	CASSQEMDGYYGYTF
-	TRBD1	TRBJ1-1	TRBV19	TGTGCCAGTAGTCCAACCTCAGGGGGCGCGTACACTGAAGCTTTCTTT	CASSPTSGGAYTEAFF
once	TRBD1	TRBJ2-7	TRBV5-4	TGTGCCAGCAGCTCGGTGGGAGACAGGGGGAGCTCCTACGAGCAGTACTTC	CASSSVGDRGSSYEQYF
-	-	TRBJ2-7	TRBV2	TGTGCCAGCAGTGAAGCGTGGACACACTCCTACGAGCAGTACTTC	CASSEAWTHSYEQYF
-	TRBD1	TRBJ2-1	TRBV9	TGTGCCAGCAGCGTAGGCGGTCATCAGGGGGATGAGCAGTTCTTC	CASSVGGHQGDEQFF
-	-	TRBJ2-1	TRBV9	TGTGCCAGCAGCGTAGGGGGGCCGGACAATGAGCAGTTCTTC	CASSVGGPDNEQFF
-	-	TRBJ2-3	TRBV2	TGTGCCAGCATAAGTGGACAGAGCACAGATACGCAGTATTTT	CASISGQSTDTQYF
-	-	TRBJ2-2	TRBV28	TGTGCCACCTCGGGGGGCCAGAACACCGGGGAGCTGTTTTTT	CATSGGQNTGELFF